Following are 25 T cell receptor beta chains from one sample sequenced in a study of blood T cells in healthy people across ages (dated by TCRdb to the mid-2010s). The library came from 5' RACE. The instrument given in TCRdb is Illumina HiSeq 2500. A second PCR of about 6 to 12 cycles was run with a J-beta primer mix and a sample-barcoded 5' primer. The public reads were reprocessed in TCRdb via fastp at Q25 and MiXCR, keeping in-frame beta chains. Records with the same CDR3 protein are collapsed into one entry carrying the most frequent genes and DNA. This sample holds 850,000 to 1,100,000 distinct CDR3 sequences; about two fifths were observed only once. Around 13% of the sample lies in the top ten. Sequencing input: blood. These receptor sequences come from a man aged 18 to 30 in good health.

The chain joins TRBV6-5 to TRBJ1-5, with a weak D call TRBD1 (5 bases). Germline values: CDR1 MNHEY, CDR2 SVGAGI. CDR3 length: 13 amino acids. Trimming left V 6 bases short and J 7 bases short, with 13 bases between. In DNA, the CDR3 is TGTGCCAGCAGCGGCAGGGCAGGCCAGCCCCAGCATTTT. This gives the protein CASSGRAGQPQHF.

The sample holds a few counts of this clonotype. The gene calls are TRBV29-1 and TRBJ2-7; D is ambiguous. CDR1 and CDR2 from the germline V gene are SQVTM and ANQGSEA. Deletions cut 1 base from V and 5 bases from J, with 6 bases between. The CDR3 loop spans 11 amino acids. The CDR3, as DNA: TGCAGCGTTGAAGTCTGGGACGAGCAGTACTTC. Its translation: CSVEVWDEQYF.

This clonotype was recorded a few times. This rearrangement joins TRBV7-2 to TRBJ1-2, with D possibly matching TRBD1 (6 bases). The V gene lost 6 bases and the J gene lost 8 bases, with 16 bases spanning the gap. Germline lookup yields CDR1 SGHTA and CDR2 FQGNSA. The CDR3 sequence is 13 residues long. The CDR3 reads CASRRLQGQGYTF. For the CDR3, the DNA is TGTGCCAGCAGACGATTACAGGGTCAAGGCTACACCTTC.

The chain uses TRBV12-3 or TRBV12-4 and TRBJ2-5; weak D call: TRBD1 (6 bases). The V and J ends lost 5 bases and 5 bases respectively, with 15 bases between them. The CDR3 consists of 14 residues. CDR3 bases: TGTGCCAGCAGTCCCACACAGGGTGGGGAGACCCAGTACTTC. Translation gives CASSPTQGGETQYF.

Many counts were recorded for this clonotype. This chain links TRBV7-8 with TRBJ2-4; possible D gene TRBD1, 6 bases. V lost 5 bases and J lost 0, with 17 bases in between. Germline loops: CDR1 SGHVS, CDR2 FQNEAQ. The CDR3 length is 17 residues. CDR3 protein: CASSTHRTALAKNIQYF. DNA of the CDR3: TGTGCCAGCAGCACACATCGGACAGCCCTAGCCAAAAACATTCAGTACTTC.

The chain combines TRBV9 with TRBJ2-1; D is unclear. The CDR3 runs 13 residues. The V gene lost 2 bases and the J gene lost 7 bases, with 10 bases spanning the gap. CDR1 SGDLS and CDR2 YYNGEE come from the germline V gene. Here the CDR3 DNA reads TGTGCCAGCAGCGTGTTTTCCGCAAATGAGCAGTTCTTC. Protein product: CASSVFSANEQFF.

The chain employs TRBV7-3 and TRBJ2-3; weak D call: TRBD2 (7 bases). Trimming shortened V by 8 bases and J by 4 bases, and 16 bases separated the two germline ends. The CDR3 runs 14 residues. Looked up from germline, CDR1 is SGHTA and CDR2 is FQGTGA. CDR3 protein: CASGGGGGADTQYF. CDR3 coding DNA: TGTGCCAGCGGCGGAGGGGGGGGCGCAGATACGCAGTATTTT.

This chain links TRBV20-1 with TRBJ2-1; 9 positions agree with TRBD2. TRBJ2-7 explains the end of the DNA better; the J call may be wrong. Germline values: CDR1 DFQATT, CDR2 SNEGSKA (reference sequence). The CDR3 is 15 amino acids. For the CDR3, the DNA is TGCAGTGCTCCCCCCTCTAGCGGGGTGTACAATGAGCAGTACTTC. It yields the protein CSAPPSSGVYNEQYF.

This rearrangement joins TRBV20-1 to TRBJ1-5; D is ambiguous. Germline V gene data show CDR1 as DFQATT and CDR2 as SNEGSKA (reference sequence). The CDR3 contains 13 residues. CDR3 nucleotide sequence: TGCAGCGCCGAGGTCGGGCCCCAATGGCCCCAGCATTTT. Protein product: CSAEVGPQWPQHF.

The J gene is TRBJ1-4, the V gene TRBV20-1; 7 bases fit TRBD1. The CDR3 totals 14 residues. Looked up from germline, CDR1 is DFQATT and CDR2 is SNEGSKA (reference sequence). V was pared by 3 bases and J by 3 bases, with 4 bases of the junction left unmatched. CDR3 sequence: CSASKTGPNEKLFF. The CDR3 region has the DNA TGCAGTGCTAGCAAGACAGGGCCTAATGAAAAACTGTTTTTT.

The table lists this clonotype with a few counts. This chain links TRBV4-2 with TRBJ1-2; TRBD1 matches at 7 bases. The germline V gene has CDR1 LGHNA and CDR2 YNFKEQ. Trimming cost V 3 bases and J 2 bases; bases outside gene matches: 6. The CDR3 is 15 amino acids. This chain's CDR3 is CASSHHDRVNYGYTF. The CDR3 coding sequence is TGTGCCAGCAGCCATCATGACAGGGTGAACTATGGCTACACCTTC.

This clonotype was recorded a few times. The rearrangement joins TRBV20-1 to TRBJ2-1, with 7 bases aligning to TRBD2. CDR1 is DFQATT, CDR2 SNEGSKA, per germline (reference sequence). This CDR3 is built from 14 residues. Trimming removed 6 bases from V and 8 bases from J; junction bases left unmatched: 13. The CDR3 loop reads CSAKNPFAGDEQFF. Here the CDR3 DNA reads TGCAGTGCCAAAAACCCCTTTGCGGGGGATGAGCAGTTCTTC.

The rearrangement links TRBV6-2 or TRBV6-3 to TRBJ1-1; TRBD1 might be the D (5 bases). This CDR3 contains 15 residues. V gave up 5 bases and J gave up 1 base, with 14 bases separating them. Germline loops: CDR1 MNHEY, CDR2 SVGEGT. The DNA of the CDR3 is TGTGCCAGCAGTCACTACAGGTTCAAGAACACTGAAGCTTTCTTT. It translates to CASSHYRFKNTEAFF.

The CDR3 coding sequence is TGTGCCACCAGCACAGACAGGACTAACTATGGCTACACCTTC. As protein: CATSTDRTNYGYTF. This chain uses TRBV15 with TRBJ1-2; D is possibly TRBD1 (6 bases). Per germline, CDR1 LNHNV and CDR2 YYDKDF (reference sequence). There are 14 residues in the CDR3. V was cut by 4 bases and J by 0 bases, with 9 bases left in between.

This CDR3 is CASGGGNLDIQYF. The CDR3 nucleotides read TGTGCCAGCGGGGGGGGGAATCTGGACATTCAGTACTTC. The V gene is TRBV27, the J gene TRBJ2-4, with 7 positions matching TRBD2. CDR1 is MNHEY, CDR2 SMNVEV, per germline (reference sequence). The CDR3 runs to 13 residues. Losses at the gene ends were 8 bases for V and 8 bases for J; bases not matched to a gene: 9.

The rearrangement uses TRBV4-2 and TRBJ2-5; 12 bases line up with TRBD2. This CDR3 spans 16 amino acids. Germline CDR1 is LGHNA and CDR2 is YNFKEQ. Losses at the gene ends were 0 bases for V and 1 base for J; bases not matched to a gene: 0. The CDR3 spells CASSQELAGGQETQYF. The CDR3 coding sequence is TGTGCCAGCAGCCAAGAACTAGCGGGGGGCCAAGAGACCCAGTACTTC.

Points on this clonotype: One base away lies a much larger clone, so this may be a sequencing read error. The chain joins TRBV28 to TRBJ2-7; unclear D gene. The ends were cut back, 2 bases at V and 2 bases at J, with 16 bases in the middle. Germline V gene lookup returns CDR1 MDHEN and CDR2 SYDVKM. The CDR3 extends over 16 amino acids. In DNA form, the CDR3 reads TGTGCCAGCAGTTTAGCCGCAAATAACGCCGCCTACGAGCAGTACTTC. The encoded protein is CASSLAANNAAYEQYF.

This clonotype was detected only a few times. The chain carries TRBV27 and TRBJ1-4, with no clear D. The CDR3 totals 16 residues. CDR1 and CDR2 (germline): MNHEY, SMNVEV (reference sequence). Trimming shortened V by 5 bases and J by 2 bases, and 15 bases separated the two germline ends. This CDR3 is CASSPPDAFTNEKLFF. In DNA form, the CDR3 reads TGTGCCAGCAGTCCTCCGGATGCATTTACTAATGAAAAACTGTTTTTT. The full variable domain, rest sourced from reference TRBV27 and TRBJ1-4, is EAQVTQNPRYLITVTGKKLTVTCSQNMNHEYMSWYRQDPGLGLRQIYYSMNVEVTDKGDVPEGYKVSRKEKRNFPLILESPSPNQTSLYFCASSPPDAFTNEKLFFGSGTQLSVL.

This clonotype was seen a few times. V is TRBV2 and J is TRBJ1-2, with D perhaps matching TRBD1 (5 bases). The CDR3 covers 14 residues. Per the germline V gene, CDR1 is SNHLY and CDR2 is FYNNEI. Trimming took 8 bases from V and 0 from J, leaving 13 bases between them. The CDR3 spells CASGAGRTNYGYTF. CDR3 coding DNA: TGTGCCAGCGGGGCGGGCCGCACTAACTATGGCTACACCTTC.

This clonotype was detected a few times. The chain employs TRBV6-6 and TRBJ1-5; D gene ambiguous. CDR3 length: 12 amino acids. CDR1 MNHNY and CDR2 SVGAGI come from the germline V gene (reference sequence). Trimming cost V 6 bases and J 7 bases, with 10 bases left between them. The CDR3 coding sequence is TGTGCCAGCAGACCCGAAATCCAGCCCCAGCATTTT. It encodes CASRPEIQPQHF.

This clonotype was picked up one time. The V and J genes are TRBV12-3 or TRBV12-4 and TRBJ1-6; D unclear. V dropped 3 bases and J dropped 10 bases, with 7 bases sitting between them. The CDR3 contains 12 residues. CDR3 sequence (DNA): TGTGCCAGCAGTTTGACCGAATCACCCCTCCACTTT. Protein: CASSLTESPLHF.

The rearrangement uses TRBV15 and TRBJ1-6; D is perhaps TRBD1 (5 bases). With 5 bases removed from V and 3 bases from J, the gap between germline ends came to 17 bases. CDR3 size: 17 residues. In germline, CDR1 is LNHNV, CDR2 YYDKDF (reference sequence). The CDR3 nucleotides read TGTGCCACCAGCCGGATGCAGGGTGTTGTCTATAATTCACCCCTCCACTTT. It encodes CATSRMQGVVYNSPLHF.

V gene TRBV15 combines with J gene TRBJ1-1; D is uncertain. V lost 5 bases to trimming and J lost 1 base, with 14 bases between them. The CDR3 length is 15 residues. Germline V lookup: CDR1 LNHNV, CDR2 YYDKDF (reference sequence). The CDR3 nucleotides read TGTGCCACCAGCCAGAAAGGGTGGGCGAACACTGAAGCTTTCTTT. Residues: CATSQKGWANTEAFF.

The chain has TRBV4-3 and TRBJ2-4; D remains unclear. Near its end, the DNA agrees better with TRBJ2-7, so the J call may be wrong. The length of the CDR3 is 13 residues. CDR1 is LGHNA, CDR2 YSLEER, per germline. The CDR3 bases are TGCGCCAGCAGCCAAGAGACGGACTACGAGCAGTACTTC. Translation gives CASSQETDYEQYF.

The V call is TRBV5-1, the J call TRBJ2-2; D could derive from TRBD1 or TRBD2 (5 bases each). V lost 5 bases and J lost 5, with 13 bases in between. CDR3 length equals 14 residues. The V gene's germline CDR1 is SGHRS and CDR2 YFSETQ. The CDR3 loop reads CASRGLEGTGELFF. CDR3 in DNA: TGCGCCAGCAGGGGGCTTGAGGGTACCGGGGAGCTGTTTTTT.